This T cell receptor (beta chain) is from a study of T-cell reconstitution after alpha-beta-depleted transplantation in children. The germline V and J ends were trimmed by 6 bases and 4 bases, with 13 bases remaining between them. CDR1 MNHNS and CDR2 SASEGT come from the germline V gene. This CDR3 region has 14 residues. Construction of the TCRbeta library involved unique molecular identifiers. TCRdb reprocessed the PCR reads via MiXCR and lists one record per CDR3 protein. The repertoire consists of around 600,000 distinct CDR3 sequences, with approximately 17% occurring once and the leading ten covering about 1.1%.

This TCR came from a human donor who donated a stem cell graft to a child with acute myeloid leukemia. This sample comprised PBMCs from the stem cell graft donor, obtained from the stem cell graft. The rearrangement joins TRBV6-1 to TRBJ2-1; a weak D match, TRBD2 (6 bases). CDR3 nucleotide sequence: TGTGCCAGCAGCCCGGGACTGGCGTACAATGAGCAGTTCTTC. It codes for CASSPGLAYNEQFF.